The sample holds a few counts of the clone carrying this TCR beta chain. The sample is drawn from a study of T cell repertoires in cytomegalovirus infection. MiXCR, applied by TCRdb to the reads, yields one record per CDR3 protein. Of about 180,000 distinct CDR3 sequences detected, 14% appear once; the ten largest clones hold 20% to 30%. The germline V and J ends were trimmed by 6 bases and 7 bases, with 22 bases remaining between them. Per germline, CDR1 MNHEY and CDR2 SVGAGI. This CDR3 spans 16 amino acids. The chain recombines TRBV6-5 with TRBJ2-1, with D perhaps TRBD1 or TRBD2 (6 bases each). Material: PBMCs. This sequence was found in a human donor in good health (CMV status not recorded). Some clones in this sample may be carry-over from other donors' samples. The CDR3 protein is CASSRGVGEGGNEQFF. CDR3 nucleotide sequence: TGTGCCAGCAGCCGTGGAGTCGGGGAAGGGGGGAATGAGCAGTTCTTC.